This T cell receptor (beta chain) is from a study of regulatory T cells in long-lasting Graves disease. TCR beta libraries were built with iRepertoire HTBI primers and Arm-PCR of CDR3 regions. TCRdb re-called the multiplex PCR reads with MiXCR, one entry per CDR3 protein. Of roughly 510,000 distinct CDR3 sequences in the sample, roughly a sixth were seen once. This clonotype was picked up many times. Regarding time point: newly diagnosed GD, antithyroid drugs for less than 3 months. Isolated PBMC RNA provided the starting material for the TCR library. The authors drew 7.5 to 10 milliliters of peripheral blood into EDTA tubes. The ends lost 5 bases at V and 5 bases at J; junction bases unmatched: 7. Germline lookup yields CDR1 DFQATT and CDR2 SNEGSKA (reference sequence). The CDR3 has 14 amino acids. These records were also assigned to another study, of T cells in Graves' hyperthyroidism and ophthalmopathy. That source reports: Each diagnosis was grounded in clinical symptoms, serum thyroxine and TRAb, thyroid ultrasound, and orbital computed tomography. Appearing also in blood were most of the thyroid clonotypes expanded above 0.001.

The V gene is TRBV20-1, the J gene TRBJ2-7; 12 bases map to TRBD2. The sequence derives from a man younger than 30 with Graves disease. Sample: peripheral blood mononuclear cells (PBMCs), taken at new diagnosis, from a patient treated with antithyroid drugs. The CDR3 loop is CSASRLAGVDEQYF. The CDR3 DNA sequence: TGCAGTGCTTCACGACTAGCGGGAGTTGACGAGCAGTACTTC.